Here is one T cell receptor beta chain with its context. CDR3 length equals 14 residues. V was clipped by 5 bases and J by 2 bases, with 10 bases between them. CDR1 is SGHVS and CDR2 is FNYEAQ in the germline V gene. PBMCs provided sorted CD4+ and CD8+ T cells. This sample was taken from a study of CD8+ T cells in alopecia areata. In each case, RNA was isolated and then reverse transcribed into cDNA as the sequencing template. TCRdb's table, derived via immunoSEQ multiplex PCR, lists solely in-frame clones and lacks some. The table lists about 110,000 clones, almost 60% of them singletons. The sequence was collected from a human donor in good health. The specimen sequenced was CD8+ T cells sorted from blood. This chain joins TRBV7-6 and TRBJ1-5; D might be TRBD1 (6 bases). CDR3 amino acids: CASSGSGGNQPQHF. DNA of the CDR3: TGTGCCAGCAGCGGGTCAGGGGGCAATCAGCCCCAGCATTTT. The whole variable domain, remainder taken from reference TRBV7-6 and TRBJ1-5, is GAGVSQSPRYKVTKRGQDVALRCDPISGHVSLYWYRQALGQGPEFLTYFNYEAQQDKSGLPNDRFSAERPEGSISTLTIQRTEQRDSAMYRCASSGSGGNQPQHFGDGTRLSIL.